These 7 T cell receptor beta chains share one sample of origin, sequenced in a study of patients and donors after allogeneic stem cell transplantation (dated by TCRdb to between 2020 and 2021). Libraries were built with RT-PCR. Sequencing was carried out with a NextSeq 550. The raw public reads went through TCRdb reprocessing: fastp at Q25, MiXCR clone calling, in-frame beta chains kept. CDR3 protein duplicates are merged, each entry listing the most common genes and DNA. Within this sample are roughly 230,000 distinct CDR3 sequences, with less than 15% of them counted one time only. In total, the top ten clones hold around 10% of the sample. Input material: blood, either unsorted or a sorted T cell fraction (not recorded which). The receptors originated from a human donor who was either an allogeneic HSCT recipient or a stem cell or donor lymphocyte infusion donor (not recorded which). It is not recorded whose cells these are; they may come from a transplant donor.

The chain recombines TRBV9 with TRBJ2-7; 13 bases map to TRBD2. Looked up from germline, CDR1 is SGDLS and CDR2 is YYNGEE. V shed 4 bases, J shed 3 bases, and the junction held 10 bases outside the gene matches. There are 17 residues in the CDR3. For the CDR3, the DNA is TGTGCCAGCAGCAGAGACCCCAGGACTAGCGGGAGCTACGAGCAGTACTTC. It is translated as CASSRDPRTSGSYEQYF.

J is TRBJ2-1 and V is TRBV5-1, with 8 bases identical to TRBD2. CDR1 is SGHRS and CDR2 is YFSETQ in the germline V gene. V shed 4 bases, J shed 5 bases, and the junction held 5 bases outside the gene matches. The CDR3 is made up of 14 amino acids. The CDR3 coding sequence is TGCGCCAGCAGCGTGGCGGGAGGAAACAATGAGCAGTTCTTC. Translation gives CASSVAGGNNEQFF.

The chain employs TRBV11-3 and TRBJ2-5; unclear D gene. The CDR3 has 15 residues. Germline-derived CDR1 and CDR2 are SGHNT and YENEEA. V lost 5 bases to trimming and J lost 5 bases, with 18 bases between them. CDR3 residues: CASSPGGPTGETQYF. The CDR3 coding sequence is TGTGCCAGCAGCCCAGGTGGGCCAACTGGGGAGACCCAGTACTTC.

This clonotype was picked up a small number of times. J is TRBJ1-4 and V is TRBV11-2, with D tentatively TRBD1 (5 bases). Deletions cut 5 bases from V and 2 bases from J, with 15 bases between. The CDR3 runs to 16 residues. Germline CDR1 is SGHAT and CDR2 is FQNNGV. For the CDR3, the DNA is TGTGCCAGCAGCACGGGAACGACAGTCACTAATGAAAAACTGTTTTTT. It yields the protein CASSTGTTVTNEKLFF.

This clonotype was seen a few times. The genes are TRBV6-2 or TRBV6-3 and TRBJ1-5; 8 bases fit TRBD1. The CDR3 consists of 14 residues. Germline V gene sequence: CDR1 MNHEY, CDR2 SVGEGT. Trimming at V came to 5 bases and at J to 6 bases, leaving 6 bases not matched to a gene. CDR3 amino acids: CASSQQGGVQPQHF. CDR3 bases: TGTGCCAGCAGTCAACAGGGGGGCGTTCAGCCCCAGCATTTT.

This clonotype came up many times. The chain recombines TRBV5-1 with TRBJ2-1; 14 positions agree with TRBD2. Germline V lookup: CDR1 SGHRS, CDR2 YFSETQ. V lost 4 bases, J lost 8 bases, and 8 bases stayed unmatched. CDR3 size: 16 residues. The CDR3 here is CASSIGTSGSLDEQFF. CDR3 coding DNA: TGCGCCAGCAGCATAGGGACTAGCGGGAGCTTAGATGAGCAGTTCTTC.

The table lists this clonotype with many counts. The rearrangement joins TRBV2 to TRBJ2-1; possibly TRBD2 for D (5 bases). The CDR3 sequence is 14 residues long. The V end was cut by 11 bases, the J end by 0 bases, with 14 bases between. The germline V gene has CDR1 SNHLY and CDR2 FYNNEI. CDR3 sequence (DNA): TGTGCCTTCGCCCCGCGGGCCTCCTACAATGAGCAGTTCTTC. Protein sequence: CAFAPRASYNEQFF.